The following is a T cell receptor beta chain sequence with its context. Germline V lookup: CDR1 SGHDT, CDR2 YYEEEE. The CDR3 extends over 15 amino acids. J was trimmed by 3 bases and V by 0 bases; bases with no gene match: 3. The sample comes from a study of blood T cell repertoires in COVID-19. As for the study in general: The study drew acute and convalescent COVID-19 samples from the United States, Italy and Spain. From T cells, B-cell-depleted T cells, or PBMCs came the material, which was cDNA or gDNA.

How the authors handled the data: Reference gene primers were amplified, and this amplification served to estimate nucleated cell counts. The protocol was immunoSEQ multiplex PCR, while the TCRdb copy is restricted to in-frame clones and leaves out a portion. The V and J calls and the clone size are those of that table, but D and trimming were determined from the DNA. The sample shows over 100,000 clones, roughly four fifths of them seen only once. The rearrangement links TRBV5-6 to TRBJ2-1, with 7 bases fitting TRBD2. This TCR came from a man aged 55-75 years with acute or convalescent COVID-19. Sample: peripheral blood. Here the CDR3 reads CASSLVAGVYNEQFF. Written as DNA, the CDR3 is TGTGCCAGCAGCTTGGTGGCGGGAGTCTACAATGAGCAGTTCTTC. Complete variable domain (other parts from reference TRBV5-6 and TRBJ2-1): DAGVTQSPTHLIKTRGQQVTLRCSPKSGHDTVSWYQQALGQGPQFIFQYYEEEERQRGNFPDRFSGHQFPNYSSELNVNALLLGDSALYLCASSLVAGVYNEQFFGPGTRLTVL.